The 17 T cell receptor beta chains listed next were all sequenced from one sample in a study of regulatory T cells in long-lasting Graves disease. Construction of TCR beta libraries relied on iRepertoire HTBI primers and on Arm-PCR targeting CDR3 regions. TCRdb ran MiXCR on the multiplex PCR reads and lists one entry per CDR3 protein. The table lists roughly 260,000 distinct CDR3 sequences, 15% to 20% of them singletons. Time point meaning: newly diagnosed GD, antithyroid drugs for less than 3 months. The authors made the TCR library using RNA they extracted from PBMCs. The data also belong to a second study, concerning T cells in Graves' hyperthyroidism and ophthalmopathy.

Sample: peripheral blood mononuclear cells (PBMCs), taken at new diagnosis, from a patient treated with antithyroid drugs. These receptors were collected from a woman aged 30 to 39 with Graves disease.

V usage is TRBV2 and J usage is TRBJ1-2, with D possibly being TRBD1 (6 bases). Trimming removed 5 bases from V and 4 bases from J, with 17 bases in between. CDR1 is SNHLY, CDR2 FYNNEI, per germline. The CDR3 runs 15 residues. The CDR3 here is CASSYGGGAIYGYTF. CDR3 DNA: TGTGCCAGCAGTTATGGGGGGGGGGCCATCTATGGCTACACCTTC.

The table lists this clonotype with many counts. The chain couples TRBV11-2 to TRBJ2-2, with TRBD1 identical over 7 bases. The J segment lost 0 bases and the V segment lost 3 bases, leaving 13 bases of the junction unmatched. Per the germline V gene, CDR1 is SGHAT and CDR2 is FQNNGV. This CDR3 has 19 amino acids. CDR3 protein: CASSFPIPGTVTNTGELFF. The CDR3, as DNA: TGTGCCAGCAGCTTCCCAATCCCGGGGACAGTTACGAACACCGGGGAGCTGTTTTTT. The variable domain in full, with the rest retrieved from reference TRBV11-2 and TRBJ2-2, is EAGVAQSPRYKIIEKRQSVAFWCNPISGHATLYWYQQILGQGPKLLIQFQNNGVVDDSQLPKDRFSAERLKGVDSTLKIQPAKLEDSAVYLCASSFPIPGTVTNTGELFFGEGSRLTVL.

This clonotype was observed at least ten times. V usage is TRBV20-1 and J usage is TRBJ2-5, with a tentative D call TRBD2 (7 bases). Germline CDR1 reads DFQATT; CDR2 reads SNEGSKA (reference sequence). Trimming removed 3 bases from V and 4 bases from J, with 24 bases in between. This CDR3 spans 17 amino acids. CDR3 region: CSARRGGEGGGGETQYF. CDR3 in DNA: TGCAGTGCTAGGAGGGGGGGAGAGGGCGGGGGCGGAGAGACCCAGTACTTC.

This clonotype was picked up many times. V gene TRBV5-1 combines with J gene TRBJ2-7, with D perhaps assigned TRBD1 or TRBD2 (6 bases each). Germline CDR1 and CDR2: SGHRS and YFSETQ. Trimming cost V 1 base and J 0 bases, with 11 bases left between them. CDR3 length equals 15 residues. The CDR3: CASSLRRDTSYEQYF. The CDR3 region has the DNA TGCGCCAGCAGCTTGCGGCGGGACACCTCCTACGAGCAGTACTTC.

This clonotype has a count of ten or more. This chain joins TRBV7-9 and TRBJ1-2; no clear D. Germline-derived CDR1 and CDR2 are SEHNR and FQNEAQ (reference sequence). This CDR3 region has 13 residues. Trimming took off 5 bases at V and 4 bases at J, with 11 bases between the two ends. The CDR3 loop is CASSPHLLYGYTF. As DNA, the CDR3 is TGTGCCAGCAGCCCCCATCTTCTCTATGGCTACACCTTC.

This clonotype was seen many times. This chain uses TRBV6-2 or TRBV6-3 with TRBJ2-1; maybe TRBD1 (6 bases). V lost 6 bases and J 4 bases, leaving 19 bases between the germline ends. The CDR3 extends over 16 amino acids. Germline V gene sequence: CDR1 MNHEY, CDR2 SVGEGT. In DNA form, the CDR3 reads TGTGCCAGCAGGCTGGGACACCTCTCCCCTTACAATGAGCAGTTCTTC. Translation gives CASRLGHLSPYNEQFF.

In its sample, this clonotype was seen many times. The rearrangement uses TRBV2 and TRBJ1-2; possibly TRBD1 for D (6 bases). Trimming removed 7 bases from V and 1 base from J, with 13 bases in between. CDR3 size: 14 residues. CDR1 is SNHLY, CDR2 FYNNEI, per germline. The CDR3 DNA reads TGTGCCAGCATCGAACAGGGTTTTAACTATGGCTACACCTTC. This encodes CASIEQGFNYGYTF.

This clonotype was seen ten or more times. CDR3 coding DNA: TGCGCCAGCAGCCAACCAAAGGGGGATAGGGGCAGGGGCCTGCACGGCTACACCTTC. Protein sequence: CASSQPKGDRGRGLHGYTF. This sequence joins TRBV4-1 and TRBJ1-2; weak D call: TRBD1 (6 bases). V lost 2 bases to trimming and J lost 8 bases, with 30 bases between them. Germline V gene sequence: CDR1 MGHRA, CDR2 YSYEKL. CDR3 length: 19 amino acids.

This chain links TRBV12-3 or TRBV12-4 with TRBJ1-4, with 11 bases lining up with TRBD1. After removal of 4 bases from V and 10 bases from J, the junction contained 8 bases not matched to a gene. CDR3 length: 15 residues. CDR3 bases: TGTGCCAGCAGTTACTCCGGACAGGGGGCAGGAAAACTGTTTTTT. Residues: CASSYSGQGAGKLFF.

As for this clonotype: A much bigger clone sits one base away, suggesting this may be a read error. The V gene is TRBV7-8, the J gene TRBJ1-5, with D tentatively TRBD1 (5 bases). From germline, CDR1 is SGHVS and CDR2 FQNEAQ. This CDR3 spans 16 amino acids. The V and J ends lost 5 bases and 6 bases respectively, with 20 bases between them. CDR3 residues: CASSPNLGGGSQPQHF. In DNA, the CDR3 is TGTGCCAGCAGCCCGAACCTGGGGGGGGGATCTCAGCCCCAGCATTTT.

This clonotype was found a few times. The chain carries TRBV20-1 and TRBJ1-5; D possibly corresponds to TRBD1 (5 bases). V was clipped by 1 base and J by 4 bases, with 26 bases between them. Per germline, CDR1 DFQATT and CDR2 SNEGSKA (reference sequence). CDR3 length: 19 residues. The CDR3 reads CSARAGLRPGASWNQPQHF. CDR3 sequence (DNA): TGCAGTGCTAGAGCCGGACTTAGACCCGGGGCCTCTTGGAATCAGCCCCAGCATTTT.

The chain recombines TRBV24-1 with TRBJ2-1, with TRBD1 identical over 7 bases. The CDR3 consists of 15 residues. Trimming cost V 6 bases and J 2 bases; bases outside gene matches: 6. Germline V lookup: CDR1 KGHDR, CDR2 SFDVKD. The CDR3 sequence: CATSRTGSAYNEQFF. As DNA, the CDR3 is TGTGCCACCAGTAGGACAGGTTCTGCCTACAATGAGCAGTTCTTC.

With respect to this clonotype: This probably arose from a read error, given a far larger clone one base away. This sequence joins TRBV2 and TRBJ1-1, with 7 bases aligning to TRBD1. Looked up from germline, CDR1 is SNHLY and CDR2 is FYNNEI. CDR3 length: 14 amino acids. With 6 bases clipped from V and 7 bases from J, the junction kept 11 bases outside the gene matches. The DNA for the CDR3 is TGTGCCAGCAGCTTAGTACAGGGGACAAATGAAGCTTTCTTT. The encoded protein is CASSLVQGTNEAFF.

V usage is TRBV7-9 and J usage is TRBJ1-6; no firm D call. There are 13 residues in the CDR3. Per germline, CDR1 SEHNR and CDR2 FQNEAQ (reference sequence). V was cut by 7 bases and J by 11 bases, with 15 bases left in between. The CDR3 spells CASTDGFPTPLHF. The CDR3 coding sequence is TGTGCCAGCACCGACGGGTTCCCGACACCCCTCCACTTT.

About this clonotype itself: This sequence is one base from a far larger clone and is likely a read error. The chain uses TRBV7-3 and TRBJ1-2; D ambiguous. From germline, CDR1 is SGHTA and CDR2 FQGTGA. Between the trimmed V and J ends, which lost 6 bases and 6 bases, there was a span of 11 bases. The CDR3 totals 12 residues. Here the CDR3 DNA reads TGTGCCAGCAGATTGGCCCGGGATGGCTACACCTTC. This gives the protein CASRLARDGYTF.

Many counts were recorded for this clonotype. V and J are TRBV29-1 and TRBJ1-1, with a weak D call TRBD1 (6 bases). The germline V gene has CDR1 SQVTM and CDR2 ANQGSEA. The CDR3 has 13 amino acids. V dropped 7 bases and J dropped 7 bases, with 19 bases sitting between them. The chain's CDR3 is CSGATGWSDEAFF. The CDR3 DNA is TGCAGCGGCGCGACAGGTTGGTCTGATGAAGCTTTCTTT.

This clonotype was observed many times. The V and J genes are TRBV4-1 and TRBJ2-3; 9 bases are a match to TRBD2. Germline V gene lookup returns CDR1 MGHRA and CDR2 YSYEKL. This CDR3 is built from 16 residues. Trimming took 4 bases from V and 6 from J; bases not matched to a gene: 11. The CDR3 is CASSPTGNSGGDTQYF. CDR3 DNA: TGCGCCAGCAGCCCAACCGGGAATAGCGGGGGTGATACGCAGTATTTT.